This T cell receptor (beta chain) is from a study of blood T cell repertoires in COVID-19. Study details: COVID-19 samples from acute and convalescent phases originated in the United States, Italy and Spain.

V was pared by 4 bases and J by 2 bases, with 13 bases between. This CDR3 has 14 residues. The germline gives CDR1 SGHTS, CDR2 YDEGEE. As originally analysed: Estimation of nucleated cell counts relied on the amplification of reference gene primers. Only in-frame clones appear in the TCRdb table, and some are missing; sequencing was by immunoSEQ multiplex PCR. V and J calls and clone size are copied from that table; D and trimming were computed from the DNA. The repertoire consists of roughly 500,000 clones, with 89% occurring once and the leading ten covering approximately 0.9%. This clone showed up just a few times.

The chain uses TRBV5-8 and TRBJ2-7, with D perhaps TRBD1 (6 bases). The sample comprised peripheral blood. The clonotype comes from a young man with COVID-19, enrolled during active disease. The CDR3 DNA is TGTGCCAGCAGCCGGATGGACAGACCCTACGAGCAGTACTTC. Amino acid sequence: CASSRMDRPYEQYF.